Listed here are 23 T cell receptor beta chains from one sample, sequenced in a study of response to subunit inactivated influenza vaccine. Each CDR3 protein is one row after TCRdb ran MiXCR on the RT-PCR reads. The sample records 300,000 to 350,000 distinct CDR3 sequences, around 20% being singletons. The sequencing here drew on PBMCs from blood, taken around 22 months after vaccination. These TCRs come from a man between 50 and 70 years old who received an inactivated influenza vaccine.

This clonotype appeared a few times. The chain uses TRBV28 and TRBJ1-5, with 8 bases lining up with TRBD1. Losses at the gene ends were 11 bases for V and 5 bases for J; bases not matched to a gene: 11. CDR1 and CDR2 from the germline V gene are MDHEN and SYDVKM. This CDR3 spans 14 amino acids. In DNA, the CDR3 is TGTGCCTCTCGAGGACAGGGTCATGATCAGCCCCAGCATTTT. Encoded protein: CASRGQGHDQPQHF.

The V gene is TRBV4-3, the J gene TRBJ2-3; D remains ambiguous. Germline CDR1 and CDR2: LGHNA and YSLEER. Trimming removed 2 bases at V and 3 bases at J, with 9 bases between. CDR3 size: 14 residues. The CDR3 nucleotides are TGCGCCAGCAGCCAACCGCATGCAACAGATACGCAGTATTTT. This encodes CASSQPHATDTQYF.

This chain joins TRBV6-2 or TRBV6-3 and TRBJ2-1, with 7 positions matching TRBD2. V lost 5 bases and J lost 4; bases outside the gene matches: 8. Germline V gene lookup returns CDR1 MNHEY and CDR2 SVGEGT. CDR3 size: 15 residues. CDR3: CASSKREGQYNEQFF. The CDR3 DNA reads as TGTGCCAGCAGTAAAAGGGAGGGCCAGTACAATGAGCAGTTCTTC.

In DNA form, the CDR3 reads TGTGCCAGCACCCAACAGCCAACAGGGGCTAGCACAGATACGCAGTATTTT. Translation: CASTQQPTGASTDTQYF. This rearrangement joins TRBV12-3 or TRBV12-4 to TRBJ2-3; 7 bases map to TRBD1. J gave up 0 bases and V 7 bases, and 13 bases lay outside the gene matches. The CDR3 is 17 amino acids.

This clonotype was seen only a few times. The genes are TRBV3-1 and TRBJ1-3, with D possibly being TRBD1 (6 bases). Germline-derived CDR1 and CDR2 are LGHDT and YNNKEL (reference sequence). V was trimmed by 4 bases and J by 4 bases, leaving 11 bases between them. The CDR3 is made up of 14 amino acids. CDR3 DNA sequence: TGTGCCAGCAGCCCAGACAGGAAGGGAAACACCATATATTTT. Translated: CASSPDRKGNTIYF.

This clonotype was found many times. The chain joins TRBV19 to TRBJ1-2; TRBD1 might be the D (5 bases). V was shortened by 6 bases and J by 4 bases, with 15 bases between the two germline ends. The CDR3 is made up of 14 amino acids. Germline loops: CDR1 LNHDA, CDR2 SQIVND (reference sequence). The CDR3 bases are TGTGCCAGTAGACGGGACGCTGGGGGCTATGGCTACACCTTC. Encoded protein: CASRRDAGGYGYTF.

This clonotype was seen just once. The chain uses TRBV24-1 and TRBJ1-2; D is uncertain. The germline V and J ends were trimmed by 5 bases and 1 base, with 10 bases remaining between them. Germline loops: CDR1 KGHDR, CDR2 SFDVKD. The CDR3 runs to 14 residues. The CDR3 loop reads CATSGITDNYGYTF. For the CDR3, the DNA is TGTGCCACCAGTGGGATTACAGATAACTATGGCTACACCTTC.

The chain carries TRBV20-1 and TRBJ1-2; D possibly corresponds to TRBD1 (5 bases). CDR1 and CDR2 from the germline V gene are DFQATT and SNEGSKA (reference sequence). V was clipped by 0 bases and J by 4 bases, with 12 bases between them. The CDR3 runs 14 residues. The DNA for the CDR3 is TGCAGTGCTAGAGAGAGGGGCTGGGCCTATGGCTACACCTTC. This encodes CSARERGWAYGYTF.

This chain connects TRBV5-1 to TRBJ2-1; TRBD1 aligns across 7 bases. The CDR3 length is 12 residues. Germline CDR1 and CDR2: SGHRS and YFSETQ. The junction had 4 bases not matched to a gene; V was cut back by 1 base and J by 12 bases. The CDR3 sequence: CASSLTDRMQFF. The DNA of the CDR3 is TGCGCCAGCAGCTTGACGGACAGGATGCAGTTCTTC.

The gene calls are TRBV5-4 and TRBJ2-6; 10 bases fit TRBD1. Looked up from germline, CDR1 is SGHNT and CDR2 is YYREEE (reference sequence). This CDR3 is built from 17 residues. Germline trimming cut 4 bases from V and 1 base from J; bases unmatched to any gene: 5. The DNA for the CDR3 is TGTGCCAGCAGCCCGGGACAGGGGAGGTCTGGGGCCAACGTCCTGACTTTC. It encodes CASSPGQGRSGANVLTF.

The CDR3 nucleotides are TGTGCCAGCAGTTTATCGCTTAGGAGCTCCTACAATGAGCAGTTCTTC. It yields the protein CASSLSLRSSYNEQFF. V gene TRBV27 combines with J gene TRBJ2-1; D remains ambiguous. The CDR3 is 16 residues long. Trimming cost V 0 bases and J 0 bases, with 9 bases left between them. In germline, CDR1 is MNHEY, CDR2 SMNVEV (reference sequence).

This clonotype came up many times. V gene TRBV4-3 combines with J gene TRBJ2-1, with a tentative D call TRBD2 (5 bases). Trimming cost V 4 bases and J 9 bases, with 13 bases left between them. The CDR3 is 13 amino acids. The germline V gene has CDR1 LGHNA and CDR2 YSLEER. The chain's CDR3 is CASSLYPGSEQFF. The CDR3 DNA follows: TGCGCCAGCAGCCTCTACCCTGGGAGTGAGCAGTTCTTC.

A few counts support this clonotype. The chain has TRBV12-3 or TRBV12-4 and TRBJ1-4; the D gene is possibly TRBD1 (6 bases). Trimming took off 7 bases at V and 6 bases at J, with 15 bases between the two ends. The CDR3 contains 14 residues. The CDR3, as DNA: TGTGCCAGCACCGACCGAGGGGGGTATGAAAAACTGTTTTTT. It is translated as CASTDRGGYEKLFF.

The chain couples TRBV6-5 to TRBJ2-3; 9 bases are a match to TRBD2. The CDR3 consists of 15 residues. V dropped 5 bases and J dropped 0; count of bases not matched to a gene: 3. CDR1 MNHEY and CDR2 SVGAGI come from the germline V gene. The CDR3 DNA sequence: TGTGCCAGCAGTCACGGGACTAGCAGCACAGATACGCAGTATTTT. Translating gives CASSHGTSSTDTQYF.

This clonotype was detected ten times or more. This chain links TRBV28 with TRBJ2-7, with D possibly TRBD1 on 5 matching bases. The CDR3 consists of 15 residues. Deletions cut 3 bases from V and 2 bases from J, with 14 bases between. The germline CDR1 and CDR2 sequences are MDHEN and SYDVKM. This CDR3 reads CASSFPGQGTYEQYF. The CDR3, as DNA: TGTGCCAGCAGTTTCCCCGGGCAGGGCACCTACGAGCAGTACTTC.

This clonotype came up once. The chain recombines TRBV4-3 with TRBJ2-7; D unclear. From germline, CDR1 is LGHNA and CDR2 YSLEER. There are 15 residues in the CDR3. V was shortened by 1 base and J by 6 bases, with 16 bases between the two germline ends. The CDR3 bases are TGCGCCAGCAGCCAAGTGTGGCAAGGCTACTTCGAGCAGTACTTC. Amino acids: CASSQVWQGYFEQYF.

A remark on this clonotype: One end of the junction fails to match germline, which may point to a read error. V gene TRBV29-1 combines with J gene TRBJ2-7; a possible D gene is TRBD1 (6 bases). CDR1 SQVTM and CDR2 ANQGSEA come from the germline V gene. This CDR3 comprises 12 residues. The chain's CDR3 is CSVRRTVDEQHF. DNA of the CDR3: TGCAGCGTGCGGAGGACAGTAGACGAGCAGCACTTC.

The rearrangement links TRBV7-8 to TRBJ2-3, with D perhaps TRBD2 (6 bases). Trimming shortened V by 4 bases and J by 0 bases, and 11 bases separated the two germline ends. Germline CDR1 is SGHVS and CDR2 is FQNEAQ. The length of the CDR3 is 15 residues. CDR3 region: CASSSRDFSTDTQYF. DNA for the CDR3: TGTGCCAGCAGCTCCCGGGACTTTAGCACAGATACGCAGTATTTT.

The rearrangement links TRBV4-1 to TRBJ2-3; 9 nucleotides line up with TRBD2. The CDR3 has 19 amino acids. The germline CDR1 and CDR2 sequences are MGHRA and YSYEKL. V dropped 0 bases and J dropped 2; count of bases not matched to a gene: 12. The CDR3 nucleotides are TGCGCCAGCAGCCAAGAGGGAAATTGGCCTAGCGGGGACACAGATACGCAGTATTTT. Protein: CASSQEGNWPSGDTDTQYF.

This clonotype was counted only a few times. J is TRBJ1-1 and V is TRBV6-2 or TRBV6-3; TRBD1 matches 7 bases. The CDR3 spans 15 residues. Germline CDR1 is MNHEY and CDR2 is SVGEGT. The V gene end was trimmed by 6 bases and the J gene end by 2 bases; junction bases not matched to a gene: 9. The CDR3 nucleotides are TGTGCCAGCAGGCGGGACAGTCGAGTTAACACTGAAGCTTTCTTT. Its translation is CASRRDSRVNTEAFF.

The chain joins TRBV19 to TRBJ1-5, with TRBD1 matching 9 bases. Trimming at V came to 4 bases and at J to 7 bases, leaving 5 bases not matched to a gene. The CDR3 totals 14 residues. The germline gives CDR1 LNHDA, CDR2 SQIVND (reference sequence). The CDR3 DNA sequence: TGTGCCAGTAGTACCGGACAGGGGACGCAGCCCCAGCATTTT. Its translation is CASSTGQGTQPQHF.

This clonotype has a count of ten or more. This chain uses TRBV28 with TRBJ1-1; D not certain. V was clipped by 1 base and J by 6 bases, with 12 bases between them. The CDR3 consists of 14 residues. In germline, CDR1 is MDHEN, CDR2 SYDVKM. In DNA, the CDR3 is TGTGCCAGCAGTTTATTATTTTTGGGATCTGAAGCTTTCTTT. It translates to CASSLLFLGSEAFF.

The chain recombines TRBV11-1 with TRBJ2-7; 10 positions agree with TRBD2. Trimming removed 1 base from V and 6 bases from J; junction bases left unmatched: 15. This CDR3 spans 18 amino acids. CDR1 SGHAT and CDR2 FQDESV come from the germline V gene (reference sequence). The CDR3 sequence is CASSLGSSGSSWTSEQYF. CDR3 nucleotides: TGTGCCAGCAGCTTAGGGTCTAGCGGGAGTTCATGGACAAGCGAGCAGTACTTC. Supplemented by reference TRBV11-1 and TRBJ2-7, the full variable domain reads EAEVAQSPRYKITEKSQAVAFWCDPISGHATLYWYRQILGQGPELLVQFQDESVVDDSQLPKDRFSAERLKGVDSTLKIQPAELGDSAMYLCASSLGSSGSSWTSEQYFGPGTRLTVT.